This TCR beta chain was recorded in a study of shared clonotypes between healthy human individuals. For the study at large: A donor's plate count was three for CD4 naive and three for CD4 memory; CD8 naive had two and CD8 memory one.

Study-wide findings and caveats: Non-shared clonotypes had lower generation probabilities than clonotypes shared by all four sorted-subset donors. Larger estimated richness was generally recorded for naive subsets relative to memory subsets.

A word on this clone: Antigen unknown. The same CDR3 arises from other DNA sequences in this sample as well.

Naivety among CD8 cells was defined by CD45RO negativity and positive CCR7 selection, thereby excluding terminally differentiated effector memory CD45RA+ cells. CDR1 SNHLY and CDR2 FYNNEI come from the germline V gene. Trimming shortened V by 3 bases and J by 0 bases, and 9 bases separated the two germline ends. The CDR3 is made up of 14 amino acids. The DNA input per sorted-subset replicate PCR was roughly 0.2 ug, corresponding to some 30,000 T cell genomes. The protocol was immunoSEQ multiplex PCR, while the TCRdb copy is restricted to in-frame clones and leaves out a portion. The sample holds more than 2 million clones, approximately 94% seen once.

The chain joins TRBV2 to TRBJ2-7; the D gene is possibly TRBD2 (6 bases). The source material was naive CD8+ T cells sorted from blood. The receptor was isolated from a man younger than 35 in good health. The CDR3 here is CASSEAGSSYEQYF. CDR3 DNA sequence: TGTGCCAGCAGTGAGGCGGGGAGCTCCTACGAGCAGTACTTC.